These 14 T cell receptor beta chains came from one sample sequenced in a study of blood T cell repertoires in COVID-19. This table comes from immunoSEQ multiplex PCR, and its TCRdb copy is limited to in-frame clones, with some not included. Among over 120,000 clones listed, around 82% were seen once. The sample consisted of peripheral blood. The receptors derive from a woman aged 55 to 70 with acute or convalescent COVID-19.

The J gene is TRBJ1-5, the V gene TRBV9; 7 positions match TRBD1. In germline, CDR1 is SGDLS, CDR2 YYNGEE. The junction had 10 bases not matched to a gene; V was cut back by 3 bases and J by 7 bases. The CDR3 is 15 amino acids. The CDR3 DNA follows: TGTGCCAGCAGCGCTGATGGACAGGCCATCCAGCCCCAGCATTTT. Protein: CASSADGQAIQPQHF. Together with reference TRBV9 and TRBJ1-5, the CDR3 gives the full variable domain: DSGVTQTPKHLITATGQRVTLRCSPRSGDLSVYWYQQSLDQGLQFLIQYYNGEERAKGNILERFSAQQFPDLHSELNLSSLELGDSALYFCASSADGQAIQPQHFGDGTRLSIL.

This chain joins TRBV18 and TRBJ2-5; the D is unclear. Per the germline V gene, CDR1 is KGHSH and CDR2 is LQKENI. Trimming shortened V by 4 bases and J by 0 bases, and 6 bases separated the two germline ends. The CDR3 is 13 amino acids. CDR3 sequence reads: CASSRGYQETQYF. As DNA, the CDR3 is TGTGCCAGCTCACGCGGCTACCAAGAGACCCAGTACTTC.

The rearrangement links TRBV29-1 to TRBJ1-5, with D tentatively TRBD1 (5 bases). In germline, CDR1 is SQVTM, CDR2 ANQGSEA. V was shortened by 6 bases and J by 4 bases, with 13 bases between the two germline ends. CDR3 length equals 13 residues. For the CDR3, the DNA is TGCAGCGTCGCAGACAGCCCTAATCAGCCCCAGCATTTT. It translates to CSVADSPNQPQHF.

The rearrangement joins TRBV28 to TRBJ1-3; D ambiguous. The CDR3 covers 15 residues. Trimming pared 2 bases from V and 0 bases from J, leaving 8 bases between. In germline, CDR1 is MDHEN, CDR2 SYDVKM. The CDR3 reads CASSLVGSSGNTIYF. The DNA of the CDR3 is TGTGCCAGCAGTTTAGTTGGCAGCTCTGGAAACACCATATATTTT.

The chain has TRBV7-3 and TRBJ2-3, with 10 bases identical to TRBD2. After removal of 5 bases from V and 0 bases from J, the junction contained 8 bases not matched to a gene. The germline V gene has CDR1 SGHTA and CDR2 FQGTGA. The CDR3 sequence is 17 residues long. For the CDR3, the DNA is TGTGCCAGCAGCCCAAGGGCTAGCGGGGGAAGCACAGATACGCAGTATTTT. It encodes CASSPRASGGSTDTQYF.

The chain couples TRBV28 to TRBJ1-6, with 9 positions matching TRBD1. The CDR3 has 15 residues. Germline CDR1 reads MDHEN; CDR2 reads SYDVKM. V was pared by 5 bases and J by 10 bases, with 9 bases of the junction left unmatched. The CDR3 DNA follows: TGTGCCAGCAGTCCGGGACAGGGTGGGTACTCACCCCTCCACTTT. It is translated as CASSPGQGGYSPLHF.

The CDR3 nucleotides read TGTGCCAGCAGCTTCTTAGTAGGCACAGATACGCAGTATTTT. Its translation is CASSFLVGTDTQYF. J is TRBJ2-3 and V is TRBV9, with no clear D. The ends were cut back, 4 bases at V and 1 base at J, with 10 bases in the middle. Germline V lookup: CDR1 SGDLS, CDR2 YYNGEE. The CDR3 covers 14 residues.

The genes are TRBV6-5 and TRBJ1-3, with 7 bases that match TRBD1. Germline lookup yields CDR1 MNHEY and CDR2 SVGAGI. The trim removed 4 bases at V and 4 bases at J, leaving 7 bases unmatched. The CDR3 runs 15 residues. This CDR3 reads CASSSYQGGGNTIYF. The CDR3, as DNA: TGTGCCAGCAGTTCATACCAGGGGGGCGGAAACACCATATATTTT.

The chain is built from TRBV12-5 and TRBJ2-1; 14 bases align to TRBD2. Germline V gives CDR1 LGHNT, CDR2 FRNRAP. J gave up 13 bases and V 5 bases, and 7 bases lay outside the gene matches. The CDR3 spans 14 residues. The DNA of the CDR3 is TGTGCTAGTGGTCGCGGGACTAGCGGGAGACTTCAGTTCTTC. Protein sequence: CASGRGTSGRLQFF.

J is TRBJ1-4 and V is TRBV5-5, with D possibly TRBD1 on 5 matching bases. Trimming took off 1 base at V and 8 bases at J, with 9 bases between the two ends. The germline V gene encodes CDR1 SGHKS and CDR2 YYEKEE (reference sequence). This CDR3 is built from 13 residues. The CDR3 region is CASSLTGEEKLFF. The CDR3 DNA reads TGTGCCAGCAGCTTGACGGGGGAAGAAAAACTGTTTTTT.

The gene calls are TRBV4-3 and TRBJ1-3, with D perhaps TRBD1 (5 bases). V lost 0 bases, J lost 0 bases, and 6 bases lay in between. CDR1 and CDR2 from the germline V gene are LGHNA and YSLEER. This CDR3 spans 15 amino acids. The CDR3 nucleotides are TGCGCCAGCAGCCAAGAACAGGCCTCTGGAAACACCATATATTTT. Translated: CASSQEQASGNTIYF.

V usage is TRBV19 and J usage is TRBJ2-3; 12 bases are a match to TRBD2. CDR3 length: 15 amino acids. CDR1 is LNHDA, CDR2 SQIVND, per germline (reference sequence). The V segment lost 6 bases and the J segment 3 bases; nucleotides outside the gene matches: 4. DNA for the CDR3: TGTGCCAGTAGAAATGGACTAGCGGGAACAGATACGCAGTATTTT. It encodes CASRNGLAGTDTQYF.

The chain couples TRBV28 to TRBJ1-2, with D maybe TRBD1 (6 bases). The CDR3 spans 15 residues. With 7 bases removed from V and 3 bases from J, the gap between germline ends came to 18 bases. Germline values: CDR1 MDHEN, CDR2 SYDVKM. CDR3 DNA sequence: TGTGCCAGCACCCAAGGGGGGGACTGGTACTATGGCTACACCTTC. Its translation: CASTQGGDWYYGYTF.

J is TRBJ1-1 and V is TRBV6-6; D gene unclear. The length of the CDR3 is 13 residues. In germline, CDR1 is MNHNY, CDR2 SVGAGI (reference sequence). V lost 7 bases to trimming and J lost 4 bases, with 13 bases between them. CDR3 amino acids: CASTLSEGTEAFF. The CDR3 coding sequence is TGTGCCAGCACCCTCTCCGAGGGCACTGAAGCTTTCTTT.